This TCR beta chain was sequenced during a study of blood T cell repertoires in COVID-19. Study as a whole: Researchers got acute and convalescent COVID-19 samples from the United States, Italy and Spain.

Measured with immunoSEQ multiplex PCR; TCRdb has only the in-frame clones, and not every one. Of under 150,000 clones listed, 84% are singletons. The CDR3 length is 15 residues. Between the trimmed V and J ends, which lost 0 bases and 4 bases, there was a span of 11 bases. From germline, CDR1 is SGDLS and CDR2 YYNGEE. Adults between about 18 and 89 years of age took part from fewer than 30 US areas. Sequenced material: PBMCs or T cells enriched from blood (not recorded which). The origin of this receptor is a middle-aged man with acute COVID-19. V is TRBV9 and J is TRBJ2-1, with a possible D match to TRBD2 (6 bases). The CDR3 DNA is TGTGCCAGCAGCGTAGAGGAGGGAACTTACAATGAGCAGTTCTTC. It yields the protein CASSVEEGTYNEQFF. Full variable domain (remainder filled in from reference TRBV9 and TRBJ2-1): DSGVTQTPKHLITATGQRVTLRCSPRSGDLSVYWYQQSLDQGLQFLIQYYNGEERAKGNILERFSAQQFPDLHSELNLSSLELGDSALYFCASSVEEGTYNEQFFGPGTRLTVL.